The 10 T cell receptor beta chains below were found in one sample sequenced in a study of shared clonotypes between healthy human individuals. Clones were read by immunoSEQ multiplex PCR, and TCRdb kept only the in-frame ones, dropping some. This sample has 2 million to 2.5 million clones, with approximately 94% found just once. The sample was naive CD4+ T cells sorted from blood. As to subset: CD45RA+ positively selected. The receptors stem from a man in his late teens or twenties in good health.

This clone was observed a single time. CDR3 residues: CASSLIENVLTF. Written as DNA, the CDR3 is TGTGCCAGCAGCTTAATAGAGAACGTCCTGACTTTC. The chain employs TRBV5-6 and TRBJ2-6; D remains ambiguous. This CDR3 has 12 residues. Trimming took off 2 bases at V and 10 bases at J, with 7 bases between the two ends. Germline CDR1 is SGHDT and CDR2 is YYEEEE.

The chain carries TRBV6-5 and TRBJ2-1; 7 positions match TRBD2. CDR1 is MNHEY, CDR2 SVGAGI, per germline. This CDR3 contains 16 residues. With V trimmed by 2 bases and J by 6 bases, 10 bases remained unmatched. CDR3 protein: CASSYDGAGALNEQFF. CDR3 coding DNA: TGTGCCAGCAGTTACGACGGGGCGGGAGCGCTCAATGAGCAGTTCTTC.

The chain links TRBV19 to TRBJ2-7, with 7 bases that match TRBD2. CDR1 and CDR2 (germline): LNHDA, SQIVND (reference sequence). The CDR3 sequence is 13 residues long. The V and J ends lost 3 bases and 7 bases, in that order; junction bases with no gene match: 6. The CDR3 DNA is TGTGCCAGTAGTATCGGGACTATGGGGGAGCAGTACTTC. Translating gives CASSIGTMGEQYF.

The chain joins TRBV10-3 to TRBJ1-3, with D hard to call. V lost 7 bases, J lost 1 base, and 8 bases lay in between. Germline V CDR1 and CDR2: ENHRY, SYGVKD. The CDR3 is 13 amino acids. The CDR3 loop is CAITVGSGNTIYF. CDR3 DNA: TGTGCCATCACTGTCGGTTCTGGAAACACCATATATTTT.

The chain combines TRBV27 with TRBJ2-6; 10 bases fit TRBD1. Trimming took 2 bases from V and 1 from J; bases not matched to a gene: 2. The CDR3 runs to 17 residues. Germline CDR1 MNHEY, CDR2 SMNVEV (reference sequence). The CDR3 DNA sequence: TGTGCCAGCAGTTTAAGACAGGGGGCGTCTGGGGCCAACGTCCTGACTTTC. It encodes CASSLRQGASGANVLTF. Complete variable domain (other parts from reference TRBV27 and TRBJ2-6): EAQVTQNPRYLITVTGKKLTVTCSQNMNHEYMSWYRQDPGLGLRQIYYSMNVEVTDKGDVPEGYKVSRKEKRNFPLILESPSPNQTSLYFCASSLRQGASGANVLTFGAGSRLTVL.

The chain couples TRBV29-1 to TRBJ1-5, with TRBD1 identical over 10 bases. CDR3 size: 13 residues. Looked up from germline, CDR1 is SQVTM and CDR2 is ANQGSEA. After removal of 3 bases from V and 7 bases from J, the junction contained 3 bases not matched to a gene. CDR3 loop: CSVEGQGNQPQHF. The CDR3 DNA reads as TGCAGCGTTGAGGGACAGGGGAACCAGCCCCAGCATTTT.

The CDR3 bases are TGTGCCAGCACCCCCGGCACAGATACGCAGTATTTT. Protein sequence: CASTPGTDTQYF. The gene calls are TRBV6-1 and TRBJ2-3, with D hard to call. V dropped 7 bases and J dropped 1 base, with 6 bases sitting between them. The CDR3 runs 12 residues. CDR1 MNHNS and CDR2 SASEGT come from the germline V gene.

The chain employs TRBV6-5 and TRBJ1-5; no clear D gene. Germline V gene data show CDR1 as MNHEY and CDR2 as SVGAGI. The length of the CDR3 is 12 residues. V was cut by 7 bases and J by 6 bases, with 10 bases left in between. CDR3 loop: CASTAPGQPQHF. Written as DNA, the CDR3 is TGTGCCAGCACCGCTCCGGGTCAGCCCCAGCATTTT.

This chain joins TRBV18 and TRBJ1-1; the D gene is possibly TRBD1 (6 bases). V dropped 6 bases and J dropped 1 base, with 9 bases sitting between them. The CDR3 loop spans 13 amino acids. The germline gives CDR1 KGHSH, CDR2 LQKENI. CDR3 protein: CASSVGANTEAFF. The CDR3 region has the DNA TGTGCCAGCTCTGTGGGGGCGAACACTGAAGCTTTCTTT.

This clone was seen just once. The rearrangement links TRBV19 to TRBJ1-4; 7 bases are a match to TRBD1. J lost 1 base, V lost 0 bases, and 11 bases had no gene match. CDR1 is LNHDA and CDR2 is SQIVND in the germline V gene (reference sequence). This CDR3 contains 19 residues. The CDR3: CASSIEDRRSRGTNEKLFF. As DNA, the CDR3 is TGTGCCAGTAGTATAGAGGACAGGAGATCGCGAGGAACTAATGAAAAACTGTTTTTT.